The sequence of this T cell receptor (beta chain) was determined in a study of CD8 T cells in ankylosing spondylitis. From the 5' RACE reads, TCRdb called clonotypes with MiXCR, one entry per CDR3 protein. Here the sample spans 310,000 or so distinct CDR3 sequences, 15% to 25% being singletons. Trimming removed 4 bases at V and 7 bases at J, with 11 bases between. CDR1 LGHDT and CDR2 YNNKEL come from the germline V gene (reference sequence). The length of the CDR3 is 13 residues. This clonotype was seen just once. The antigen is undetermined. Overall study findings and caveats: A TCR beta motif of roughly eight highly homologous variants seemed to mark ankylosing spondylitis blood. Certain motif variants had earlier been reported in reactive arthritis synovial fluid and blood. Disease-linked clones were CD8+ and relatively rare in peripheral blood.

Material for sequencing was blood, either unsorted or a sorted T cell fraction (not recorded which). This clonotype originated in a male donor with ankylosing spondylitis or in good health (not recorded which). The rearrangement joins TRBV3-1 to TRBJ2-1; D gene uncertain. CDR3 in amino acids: CASSLPYRNEQFF. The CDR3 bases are TGTGCCAGCAGCCTCCCTTATAGGAATGAGCAGTTCTTC.